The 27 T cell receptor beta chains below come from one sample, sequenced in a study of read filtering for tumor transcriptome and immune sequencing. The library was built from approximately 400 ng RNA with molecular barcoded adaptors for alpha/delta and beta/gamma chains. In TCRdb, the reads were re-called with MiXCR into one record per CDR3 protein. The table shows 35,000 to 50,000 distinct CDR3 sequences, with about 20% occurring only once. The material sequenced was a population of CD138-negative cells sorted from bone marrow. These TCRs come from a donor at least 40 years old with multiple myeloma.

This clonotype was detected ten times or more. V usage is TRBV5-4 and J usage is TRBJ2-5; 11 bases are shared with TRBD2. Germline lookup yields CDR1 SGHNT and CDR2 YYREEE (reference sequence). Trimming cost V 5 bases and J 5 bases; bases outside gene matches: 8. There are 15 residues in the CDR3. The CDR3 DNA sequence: TGTGCCAGCAGAGATCTAGCGGGAGGAGGGGAGACCCAGTACTTC. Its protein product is CASRDLAGGGETQYF.

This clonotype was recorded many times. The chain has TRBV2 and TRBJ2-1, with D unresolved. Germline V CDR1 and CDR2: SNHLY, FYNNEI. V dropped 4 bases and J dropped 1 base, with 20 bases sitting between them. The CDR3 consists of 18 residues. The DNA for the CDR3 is TGTGCCAGCAGTGGGACGGATCCCCGAATAAGTTCCTACAATGAGCAGTTCTTC. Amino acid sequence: CASSGTDPRISSYNEQFF.

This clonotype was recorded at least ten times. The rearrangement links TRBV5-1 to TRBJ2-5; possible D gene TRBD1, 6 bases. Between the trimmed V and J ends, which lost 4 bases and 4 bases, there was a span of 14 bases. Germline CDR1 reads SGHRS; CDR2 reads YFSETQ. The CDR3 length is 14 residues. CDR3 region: CASSPQGSGETQYF. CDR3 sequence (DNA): TGCGCCAGCAGCCCCCAGGGGAGTGGAGAGACCCAGTACTTC.

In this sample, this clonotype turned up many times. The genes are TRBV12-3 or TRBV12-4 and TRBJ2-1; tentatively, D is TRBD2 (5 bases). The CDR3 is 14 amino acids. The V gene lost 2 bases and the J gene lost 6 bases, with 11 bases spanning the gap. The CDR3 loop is CASSLTGLFNEQFF. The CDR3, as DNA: TGTGCCAGCAGTTTAACCGGACTCTTCAATGAGCAGTTCTTC.

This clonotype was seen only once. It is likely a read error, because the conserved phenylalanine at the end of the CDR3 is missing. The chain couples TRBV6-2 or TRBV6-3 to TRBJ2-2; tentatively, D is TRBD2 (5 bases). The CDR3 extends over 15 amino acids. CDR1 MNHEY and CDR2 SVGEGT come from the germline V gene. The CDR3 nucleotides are TGTGCCAGCGGTGACACTCCCGGGAACATCGGGGAGCTGTTTCTT. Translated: CASGDTPGNIGELFL.

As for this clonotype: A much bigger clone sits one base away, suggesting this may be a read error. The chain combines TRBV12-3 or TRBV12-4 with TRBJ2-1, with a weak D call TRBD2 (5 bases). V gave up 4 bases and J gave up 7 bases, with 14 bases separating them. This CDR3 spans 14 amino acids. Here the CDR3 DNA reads TGTGCCAGCAGTTCCGCCAGGACTTTTAATGAGCAGTTCTTC. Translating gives CASSSARTFNEQFF.

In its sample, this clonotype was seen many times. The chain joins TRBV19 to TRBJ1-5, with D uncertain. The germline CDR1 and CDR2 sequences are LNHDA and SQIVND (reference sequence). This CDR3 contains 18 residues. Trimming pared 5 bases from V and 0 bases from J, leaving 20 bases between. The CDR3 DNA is TGTGCCAGTAGTTTTGGATTATTTCGAGCTTATAGCAATCAGCCCCAGCATTTT. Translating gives CASSFGLFRAYSNQPQHF.

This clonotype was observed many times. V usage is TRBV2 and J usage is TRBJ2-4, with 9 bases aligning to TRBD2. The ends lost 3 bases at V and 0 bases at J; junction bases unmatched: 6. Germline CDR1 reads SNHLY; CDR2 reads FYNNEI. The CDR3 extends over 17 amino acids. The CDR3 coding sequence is TGTGCCAGCAGTGATGGGTTAGCGGGAGTAGCCAAAAACATTCAGTACTTC. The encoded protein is CASSDGLAGVAKNIQYF.

The CDR3 loop is CASSSRDGNNEQFF. The CDR3 nucleotides are TGTGCCAGTAGTTCCCGGGACGGAAACAATGAGCAGTTCTTC. V usage is TRBV19 and J usage is TRBJ2-1; D is perhaps TRBD1 or TRBD2 (5 bases each). The CDR3 contains 14 residues. The ends were cut back, 5 bases at V and 5 bases at J, with 13 bases in the middle. Germline CDR1 reads LNHDA; CDR2 reads SQIVND (reference sequence).

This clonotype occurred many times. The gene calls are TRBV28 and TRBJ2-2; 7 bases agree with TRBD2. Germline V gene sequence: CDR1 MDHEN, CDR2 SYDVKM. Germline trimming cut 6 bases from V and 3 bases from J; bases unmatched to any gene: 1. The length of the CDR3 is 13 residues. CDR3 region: CASRGGYTGELFF. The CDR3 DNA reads TGTGCCAGCAGGGGAGGGTACACCGGGGAGCTGTTTTTT.

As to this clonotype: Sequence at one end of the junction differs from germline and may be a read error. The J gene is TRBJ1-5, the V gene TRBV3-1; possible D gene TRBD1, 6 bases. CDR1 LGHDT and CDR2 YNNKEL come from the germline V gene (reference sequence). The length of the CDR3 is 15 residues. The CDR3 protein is CASSPGGQGNQPQRF. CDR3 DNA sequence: TGTGCCAGCAGCCCGGGGGGGCAGGGTAATCAGCCCCAGCGTTTT. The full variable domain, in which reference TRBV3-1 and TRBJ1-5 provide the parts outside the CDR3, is DTAVSQTPKYLVTQMGNDKSIKCEQNLGHDTMYWYKQDSKKFLKIMFSYNNKELIINETVPNRFSPKSPDKAHLNLHINSLELGDSAVYFCASSPGGQGNQPQRFGDGTRLSIL.

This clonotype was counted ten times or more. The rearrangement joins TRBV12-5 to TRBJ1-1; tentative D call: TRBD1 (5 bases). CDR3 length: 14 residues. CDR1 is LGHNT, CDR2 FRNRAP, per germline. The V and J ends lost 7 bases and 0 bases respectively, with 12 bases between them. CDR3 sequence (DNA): TGTGCTAGTGCCCTGACAGTTTTGAACACTGAAGCTTTCTTT. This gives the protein CASALTVLNTEAFF. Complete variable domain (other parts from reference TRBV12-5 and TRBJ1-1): DARVTQTPRHKVTEMGQEVTMRCQPILGHNTVFWYRQTMMQGLELLAYFRNRAPLDDSGMPKDRFSAEMPDATLATLKIQPSEPRDSAVYFCASALTVLNTEAFFGQGTRLTVV.

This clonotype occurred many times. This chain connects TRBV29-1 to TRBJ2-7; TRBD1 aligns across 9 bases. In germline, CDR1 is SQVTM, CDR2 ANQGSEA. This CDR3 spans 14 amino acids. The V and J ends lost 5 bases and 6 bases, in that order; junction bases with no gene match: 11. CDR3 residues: CSVPDRGGLGEQYF. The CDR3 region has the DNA TGCAGCGTTCCGGACAGGGGAGGCCTTGGCGAGCAGTACTTC.

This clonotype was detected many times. CDR3 loop: CASRTPSTGKSGGELFF. CDR3 DNA: TGTGCCAGCAGAACCCCATCGACAGGGAAGTCCGGCGGGGAGCTGTTTTTT. The chain recombines TRBV2 with TRBJ2-2; 7 nucleotides line up with TRBD1. This CDR3 comprises 17 residues. Germline loops: CDR1 SNHLY, CDR2 FYNNEI. The V segment lost 6 bases and the J segment 7 bases; nucleotides outside the gene matches: 17.

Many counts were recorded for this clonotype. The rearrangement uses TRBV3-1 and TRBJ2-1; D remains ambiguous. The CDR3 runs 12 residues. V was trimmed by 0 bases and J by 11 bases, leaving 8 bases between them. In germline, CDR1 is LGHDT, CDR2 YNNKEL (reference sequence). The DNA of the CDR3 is TGTGCCAGCAGCCAAGATAGAACCCAGCAGTTCTTC. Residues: CASSQDRTQQFF.

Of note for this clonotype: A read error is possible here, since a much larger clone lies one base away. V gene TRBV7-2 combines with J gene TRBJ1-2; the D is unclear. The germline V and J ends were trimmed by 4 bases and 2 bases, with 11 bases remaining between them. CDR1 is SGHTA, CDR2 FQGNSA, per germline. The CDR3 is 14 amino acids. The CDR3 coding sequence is TGTGCCAGCAGCTGCCAGGACGGAAACTATGGCTACACCTTC. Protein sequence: CASSCQDGNYGYTF.

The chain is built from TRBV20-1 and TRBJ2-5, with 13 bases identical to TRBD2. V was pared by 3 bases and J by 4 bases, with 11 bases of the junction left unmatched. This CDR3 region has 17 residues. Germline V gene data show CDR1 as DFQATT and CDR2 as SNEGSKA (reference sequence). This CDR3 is CSARGTSGDTYLETQYF. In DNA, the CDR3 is TGCAGTGCTAGGGGGACTAGCGGGGATACGTACCTAGAGACCCAGTACTTC.

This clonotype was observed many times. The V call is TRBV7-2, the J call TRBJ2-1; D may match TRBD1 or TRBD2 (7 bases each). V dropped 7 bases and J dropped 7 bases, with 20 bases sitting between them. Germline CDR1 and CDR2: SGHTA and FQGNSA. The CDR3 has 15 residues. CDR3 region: CASTALWQGGNEQFF. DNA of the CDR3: TGTGCCAGCACCGCCCTTTGGCAGGGGGGGAATGAGCAGTTCTTC.

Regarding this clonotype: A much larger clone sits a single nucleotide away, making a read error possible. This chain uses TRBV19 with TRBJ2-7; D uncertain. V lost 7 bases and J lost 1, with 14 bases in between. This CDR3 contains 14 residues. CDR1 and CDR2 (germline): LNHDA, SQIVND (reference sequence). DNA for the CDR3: TGTGCCAGTATTTTACCGACAAGATCCTACGAGCAGTACTTC. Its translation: CASILPTRSYEQYF.

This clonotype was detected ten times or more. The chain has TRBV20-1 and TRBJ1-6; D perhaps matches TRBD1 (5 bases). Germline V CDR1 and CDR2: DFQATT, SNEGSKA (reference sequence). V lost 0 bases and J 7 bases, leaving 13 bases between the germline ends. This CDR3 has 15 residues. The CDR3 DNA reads TGCAGTGCTAGAGACCGGGACCGACGCAATTCACCCCTCCACTTT. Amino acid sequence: CSARDRDRRNSPLHF.

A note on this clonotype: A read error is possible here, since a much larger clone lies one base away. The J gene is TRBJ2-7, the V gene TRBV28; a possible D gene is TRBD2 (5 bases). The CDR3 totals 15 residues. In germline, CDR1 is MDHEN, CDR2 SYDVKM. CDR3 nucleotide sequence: TGTGCCAGCAGTTTCCCCCCAACGGGATCCTGCGAGCAGTACTTC. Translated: CASSFPPTGSCEQYF.

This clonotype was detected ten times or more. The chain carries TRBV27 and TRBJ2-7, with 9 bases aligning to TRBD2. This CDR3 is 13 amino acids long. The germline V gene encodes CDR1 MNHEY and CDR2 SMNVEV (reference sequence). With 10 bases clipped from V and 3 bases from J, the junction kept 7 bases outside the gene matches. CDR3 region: CATAGGEVYEQYF. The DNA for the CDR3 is TGTGCCACCGCGGGAGGGGAAGTCTACGAGCAGTACTTC.

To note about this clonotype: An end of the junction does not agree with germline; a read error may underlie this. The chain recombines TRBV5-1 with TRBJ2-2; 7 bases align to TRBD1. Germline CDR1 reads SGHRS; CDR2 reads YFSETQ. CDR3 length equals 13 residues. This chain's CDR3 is CASSTGVAGELSF. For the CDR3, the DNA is TGCGCCAGCAGCACAGGGGTAGCCGGGGAGCTGTCTTTT.

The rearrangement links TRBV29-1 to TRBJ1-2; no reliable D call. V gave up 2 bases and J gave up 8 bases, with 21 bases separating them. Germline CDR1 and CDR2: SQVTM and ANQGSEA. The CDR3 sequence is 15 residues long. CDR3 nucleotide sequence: TGCAGCGTTGAAAGAAACCCGGGAGCCCTAAGGGGCTACACCTTC. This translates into CSVERNPGALRGYTF.

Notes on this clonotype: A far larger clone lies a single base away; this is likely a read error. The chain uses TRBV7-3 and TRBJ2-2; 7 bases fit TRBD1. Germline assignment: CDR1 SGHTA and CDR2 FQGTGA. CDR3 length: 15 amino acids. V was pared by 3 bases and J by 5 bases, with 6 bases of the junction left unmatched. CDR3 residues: CASSFVGGATGELFF. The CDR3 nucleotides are TGTGCCAGCAGCTTTGTAGGGGGCGCGACCGGGGAGCTGTTTTTT.

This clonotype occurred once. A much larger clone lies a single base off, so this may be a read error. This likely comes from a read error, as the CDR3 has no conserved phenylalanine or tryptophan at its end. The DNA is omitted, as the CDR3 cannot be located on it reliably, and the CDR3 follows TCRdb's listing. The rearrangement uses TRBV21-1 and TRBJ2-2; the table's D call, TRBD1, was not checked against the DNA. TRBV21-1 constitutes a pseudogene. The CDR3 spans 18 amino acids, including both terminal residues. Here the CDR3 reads CASSKGTRTGGVTGELFS.

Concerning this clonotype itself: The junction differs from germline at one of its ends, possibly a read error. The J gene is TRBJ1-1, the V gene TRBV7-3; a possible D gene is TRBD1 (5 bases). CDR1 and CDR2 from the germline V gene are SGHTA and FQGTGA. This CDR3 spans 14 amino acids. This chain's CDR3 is CASSMHGQGTEAFF. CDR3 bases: TGTGCTAGCAGCATGCACGGGCAGGGCACTGAAGCTTTCTTT.